In its sample, the clone carrying this T cell receptor beta chain was seen many times. What it recognizes is unknown. The V gene's germline CDR1 is SEHNR and CDR2 FQNEAQ (reference sequence). The CDR3 consists of 14 residues. J was trimmed by 4 bases and V by 1 base; bases with no gene match: 2. This sample stems from a study of T cells in Graves' hyperthyroidism and ophthalmopathy. Study results and limitations: Most expanded thyroid clonotypes above 0.001 also appeared in blood. Model output signaled ophthalmopathy a median about seven months ahead of onset.

TCR beta CDR3 regions were amplified from RNA. A first-round RT-PCR of the TCR CDR3 used the HTBI primer set. TCRdb re-analysed the multiplex PCR reads in MiXCR, keeping a single row per CDR3 protein. Of a few hundred thousand distinct CDR3 sequences in the sample, approximately 15% were seen once. Each 10 ml fresh peripheral blood draw supplied the PBMCs. The chain has TRBV7-9 and TRBJ1-2, with 8 positions matching TRBD1. The sequenced material came from blood. The source of this sequence is a woman aged 30 to 39 with Graves' hyperthyroidism. CDR3 sequence reads: CASSLGTGSYGYTF. CDR3 nucleotides: TGTGCCAGCAGCTTAGGGACAGGGAGCTATGGCTACACCTTC. Full variable domain (rest looked up from reference TRBV7-9 and TRBJ1-2): DTGVSQNPRHKITKRGQNVTFRCDPISEHNRLYWYRQTLGQGPEFLTYFQNEAQLEKSRLLSDRFSAERPKGSFSTLEIQRTEQGDSAMYLCASSLGTGSYGYTFGSGTRLTVV.